Listed below are T cell receptor beta chains from one sample, sequenced in a study of blood T cells in healthy people across ages. MiXCR, run by TCRdb on the 5' RACE reads, gives a single entry per CDR3 protein. The sample consists of 1,500,000 or so distinct CDR3 sequences, under 55% of them appearing once. The sample consisted of blood. The receptors stem from a woman aged 18 to 35 in good health. Both conserved end residues are part of each CDR3. Fields, in order: V gene, J gene, D gene, CDR3 length, clone size, CDR3 protein, CDR3 DNA. A D gene is named only where the DNA matches it firmly. Clone size is given for some rows only: seen once, a few or many times, or a class if the clone is expanded.

v_gene: TRBV9
j_gene: TRBJ2-7
d_gene: NA
len: 14
abundance: NA
CDR3aa: CASSETVRGGEQYF
CDR3nt: TGTGCCAGCAGTGAGACCGTCAGGGGCGGCGAGCAGTACTTC

v_gene: TRBV12-3/TRBV12-4
j_gene: TRBJ2-1
d_gene: NA
len: 15
abundance: NA
CDR3aa: CASSLTGRGSNEQFF
CDR3nt: TGTGCCAGCAGTTTGACAGGGAGGGGCAGCAATGAGCAGTTCTTC

v_gene: TRBV7-9
j_gene: TRBJ1-2
d_gene: NA
len: 14
abundance: NA
CDR3aa: CASSGRAVNYGYTF
CDR3nt: TGTGCCAGCAGCGGCCGGGCTGTTAACTATGGCTACACCTTC

v_gene: TRBV6-1
j_gene: TRBJ2-7
d_gene: NA
len: 16
abundance: few
CDR3aa: CASSEARREPTHEQYF
CDR3nt: TGTGCCAGCAGTGAAGCTCGGCGGGAACCGACCCACGAGCAGTACTTC

v_gene: TRBV7-2
j_gene: TRBJ2-5
d_gene: TRBD2
len: 17
abundance: NA
CDR3aa: CASSLVPLAGGQETQYF
CDR3nt: TGTGCCAGCAGCTTAGTCCCGCTAGCGGGGGGGCAAGAGACCCAGTACTTC

v_gene: TRBV6-5
j_gene: TRBJ2-1
d_gene: NA
len: 21
abundance: NA
CDR3aa: CASSYMGYSFRGGPTDNEQFF
CDR3nt: TGTGCCAGCAGTTACATGGGGTACTCGTTTCGTGGGGGCCCCACAGACAATGAGCAGTTCTTC

v_gene: TRBV20-1
j_gene: TRBJ1-5
d_gene: NA
len: 14
abundance: few
CDR3aa: CSASHRVHNQPQHF
CDR3nt: TGCAGTGCTAGCCACAGGGTTCACAATCAGCCCCAGCATTTT

v_gene: TRBV20-1
j_gene: TRBJ2-1
d_gene: NA
len: 15
abundance: NA
CDR3aa: CSAMAPQAYYNEQFF
CDR3nt: TGCAGTGCTATGGCCCCCCAGGCTTACTACAATGAGCAGTTCTTC

v_gene: TRBV20-1
j_gene: TRBJ1-5
d_gene: NA
len: 12
abundance: many
CDR3aa: CSARYSNQPQHF
CDR3nt: TGCAGTGCCCGGTATAGCAATCAGCCCCAGCATTTT

v_gene: TRBV4-3
j_gene: TRBJ2-1
d_gene: TRBD2
len: 17
abundance: NA
CDR3aa: CASSQEKSGSSYNEQFF
CDR3nt: TGCGCCAGCAGCCAAGAAAAGAGCGGGAGCTCCTACAATGAGCAGTTCTTC

v_gene: TRBV28
j_gene: TRBJ2-7
d_gene: NA
len: 15
abundance: NA
CDR3aa: CASSLSAGVSYEQYF
CDR3nt: TGTGCCAGCAGTTTAAGTGCGGGCGTTTCCTACGAGCAGTACTTC

v_gene: TRBV7-9
j_gene: TRBJ2-3
d_gene: NA
len: 13
abundance: NA
CDR3aa: CASNEQNTDTQYF
CDR3nt: TGTGCCAGCAACGAGCAAAACACAGATACGCAGTATTTT

v_gene: TRBV29-1
j_gene: TRBJ1-1
d_gene: NA
len: 14
abundance: NA
CDR3aa: CSVPKPPDETEAFF
CDR3nt: TGCAGCGTCCCTAAACCTCCCGATGAGACTGAAGCTTTCTTT

v_gene: TRBV6-5
j_gene: TRBJ1-2
d_gene: NA
len: 13
abundance: NA
CDR3aa: CASSATPGGGYTF
CDR3nt: TGTGCCAGCAGCGCTACTCCCGGGGGTGGCTACACCTTC

v_gene: TRBV4-2
j_gene: TRBJ2-3
d_gene: TRBD2
len: 15
abundance: once
CDR3aa: CASSQGLLAGGDAYF
CDR3nt: TGTGCCAGCAGCCAGGGTCTGCTAGCGGGAGGGGACGCGTATTTT

v_gene: TRBV20-1
j_gene: TRBJ1-5
d_gene: TRBD1
len: 14
abundance: NA
CDR3aa: CSAGTGLSNQPQHF
CDR3nt: TGCAGTGCTGGGACAGGGCTTAGCAATCAGCCCCAGCATTTT

v_gene: TRBV7-2
j_gene: TRBJ1-5
d_gene: TRBD1
len: 16
abundance: NA
CDR3aa: CASSFTGASGNQPQHF
CDR3nt: TGTGCCAGCAGTTTTACAGGGGCGTCTGGCAATCAGCCCCAGCATTTT

v_gene: TRBV7-2
j_gene: TRBJ1-4
d_gene: NA
len: 16
abundance: NA
CDR3aa: CASSLLRGGTNEKLFF
CDR3nt: TGTGCCAGCAGCTTACTTAGGGGAGGAACTAATGAAAAACTGTTTTTT

v_gene: TRBV25-1
j_gene: TRBJ1-2
d_gene: NA
len: 13
abundance: NA
CDR3aa: CASRETDSHGYTF
CDR3nt: TGTGCCAGCAGGGAGACAGACAGCCATGGCTACACCTTC

v_gene: TRBV12-3/TRBV12-4
j_gene: TRBJ2-5
d_gene: NA
len: 14
abundance: few
CDR3aa: CASSFRVGGETQYF
CDR3nt: TGTGCCAGCAGTTTTAGGGTAGGGGGAGAGACCCAGTACTTC

v_gene: TRBV30
j_gene: TRBJ1-2
d_gene: TRBD1
len: 15
abundance: NA
CDR3aa: CAWRGDRGRSYGYTF
CDR3nt: TGTGCCTGGAGGGGGGACAGGGGGCGTAGCTATGGCTACACCTTC

v_gene: TRBV12-3/TRBV12-4
j_gene: TRBJ2-4
d_gene: TRBD2
len: 16
abundance: NA
CDR3aa: CASRRTSGGAGDIQYF
CDR3nt: TGTGCCAGCAGGCGAACTAGCGGGGGGGCCGGAGACATTCAGTACTTC

v_gene: TRBV20-1
j_gene: TRBJ1-5
d_gene: NA
len: 15
abundance: NA
CDR3aa: CSASAPGARDQPQHF
CDR3nt: TGCAGTGCTAGTGCCCCGGGGGCGCGGGATCAGCCCCAGCATTTT

v_gene: TRBV5-1
j_gene: TRBJ1-2
d_gene: NA
len: 13
abundance: NA
CDR3aa: CASSLEPGAGYTF
CDR3nt: TGCGCCAGCAGCTTGGAACCCGGGGCCGGCTACACCTTC

v_gene: TRBV21-1
j_gene: TRBJ2-7
d_gene: NA
len: 18
abundance: once
CDR3aa: CASSKWVNRGGSYNEQYF
CDR3nt: TGTGCCAGCAGCAAATGGGTAAACAGGGGAGGGTCCTACAATGAGCAGTACTTC

v_gene: TRBV28
j_gene: TRBJ2-5
d_gene: NA
len: 12
abundance: NA
CDR3aa: CASSLIRETRYF
CDR3nt: TGTGCCAGCAGTCTAATACGAGAGACCCGGTACTTC

v_gene: TRBV29-1
j_gene: TRBJ2-7
d_gene: TRBD1
len: 14
abundance: NA
CDR3aa: CSVCRDRGYNEQYF
CDR3nt: TGCAGCGTTTGCCGGGACAGGGGATACAATGAGCAGTACTTC

v_gene: TRBV3-1
j_gene: TRBJ1-6
d_gene: NA
len: 14
abundance: few
CDR3aa: CASSLPGHNSPLHF
CDR3nt: TGTGCCAGCAGCTTACCGGGACATAATTCACCCCTCCACTTT

v_gene: TRBV27
j_gene: TRBJ2-7
d_gene: TRBD2
len: 14
abundance: many
CDR3aa: CASSSEGGPYEQYF
CDR3nt: TGTGCCAGCAGTTCGGAGGGAGGGCCCTACGAGCAGTACTTC

v_gene: TRBV7-2
j_gene: TRBJ2-5
d_gene: TRBD1
len: 14
abundance: NA
CDR3aa: CASSNRGQGKLQYF
CDR3nt: TGTGCCAGCAGCAACCGAGGACAGGGAAAGTTGCAGTACTTC

v_gene: TRBV3-1
j_gene: TRBJ2-2
d_gene: TRBD1
len: 15
abundance: NA
CDR3aa: CASSRADRAPGELFF
CDR3nt: TGTGCCAGCAGTCGGGCCGACAGGGCGCCCGGGGAGCTGTTTTTT

v_gene: TRBV6-5
j_gene: TRBJ2-1
d_gene: TRBD2
len: 16
abundance: NA
CDR3aa: CASSWLAGSTHNEQFF
CDR3nt: TGTGCCAGCAGTTGGCTAGCGGGTTCGACGCACAATGAGCAGTTCTTC

v_gene: TRBV5-1
j_gene: TRBJ2-1
d_gene: TRBD2
len: 15
abundance: NA
CDR3aa: CASRTGDYTYNEQFF
CDR3nt: TGCGCCAGCAGAACCGGGGACTACACCTACAATGAGCAGTTCTTC

v_gene: TRBV11-2
j_gene: TRBJ2-3
d_gene: NA
len: 15
abundance: few
CDR3aa: CASSLDRSITDTQYF
CDR3nt: TGTGCCAGCAGCTTAGATCGCTCAATCACAGATACGCAGTATTTT

v_gene: TRBV21-1
j_gene: TRBJ1-1
d_gene: NA
len: 13
abundance: few
CDR3aa: CASSKPECTEAFF
CDR3nt: TGTGCCAGCAGCAAACCAGAGTGCACTGAAGCTTTCTTT

v_gene: TRBV7-2
j_gene: TRBJ2-1
d_gene: NA
len: 15
abundance: NA
CDR3aa: CASSLFSQANNEQFF
CDR3nt: TGTGCCAGCAGCTTATTCAGCCAGGCCAACAATGAGCAGTTCTTC

v_gene: TRBV6-2/TRBV6-3
j_gene: TRBJ2-3
d_gene: TRBD2
len: 16
abundance: NA
CDR3aa: CASSRLAGGGADTQYF
CDR3nt: TGTGCCAGCTCGAGACTAGCGGGAGGAGGTGCAGATACGCAGTATTTT

v_gene: TRBV6-4
j_gene: TRBJ1-5
d_gene: NA
len: 18
abundance: NA
CDR3aa: CASSDPIQLGRFNQPQHF
CDR3nt: TGTGCCAGCAGTGACCCAATACAGCTGGGCAGATTTAATCAGCCCCAGCATTTT

v_gene: TRBV29-1
j_gene: TRBJ1-2
d_gene: TRBD1
len: 16
abundance: NA
CDR3aa: CSVESDDRGPIYGYTF
CDR3nt: TGCAGCGTTGAATCTGATGACAGGGGCCCTATCTATGGCTACACCTTC

v_gene: TRBV7-7
j_gene: TRBJ2-7
d_gene: NA
len: 13
abundance: NA
CDR3aa: CASSPGAHNEQYF
CDR3nt: TGTGCTAGCAGCCCCGGGGCACACAATGAGCAGTACTTC

v_gene: TRBV4-3
j_gene: TRBJ1-4
d_gene: TRBD1
len: 15
abundance: NA
CDR3aa: CASGRQGATNEKLFF
CDR3nt: TGCGCCAGCGGAAGACAGGGGGCAACTAATGAAAAACTGTTTTTT

v_gene: TRBV5-1
j_gene: TRBJ1-1
d_gene: NA
len: 14
abundance: NA
CDR3aa: CASSLYTANTEAFF
CDR3nt: TGCGCCAGCAGCTTGTATACAGCAAACACTGAAGCTTTCTTT

v_gene: TRBV29-1
j_gene: TRBJ2-3
d_gene: NA
len: 15
abundance: NA
CDR3aa: CSVLRAVPSTDTQYF
CDR3nt: TGCAGCGTCCTCCGGGCGGTTCCTTCCACAGATACGCAGTATTTT

v_gene: TRBV6-6
j_gene: TRBJ2-7
d_gene: NA
len: 14
abundance: few
CDR3aa: CASSNLLRSYEQYF
CDR3nt: TGTGCCAGCAGTAACCTTCTCCGGTCCTACGAGCAGTACTTC

v_gene: TRBV6-2/TRBV6-3
j_gene: TRBJ2-2
d_gene: NA
len: 15
abundance: NA
CDR3aa: CATQPLTSVTGELFF
CDR3nt: TGTGCCACGCAACCTCTTACATCAGTGACCGGGGAGCTGTTTTTT

v_gene: TRBV7-9
j_gene: TRBJ2-5
d_gene: NA
len: 16
abundance: few
CDR3aa: CASSFKDPPPKETQYF
CDR3nt: TGTGCCAGCAGCTTTAAGGACCCTCCCCCCAAAGAGACCCAGTACTTC

v_gene: TRBV7-9
j_gene: TRBJ2-1
d_gene: NA
len: 15
abundance: NA
CDR3aa: CASSLLEVMYDEQFF
CDR3nt: TGTGCCAGCAGCTTACTTGAGGTTATGTACGATGAGCAGTTCTTC

v_gene: TRBV20-1
j_gene: TRBJ2-1
d_gene: TRBD2
len: 16
abundance: once
CDR3aa: CSARAGLATTYNEQFF
CDR3nt: TGCAGTGCTAGAGCAGGACTAGCGACCACCTACAATGAGCAGTTCTTC

v_gene: TRBV3-1
j_gene: TRBJ1-3
d_gene: TRBD1
len: 17
abundance: NA
CDR3aa: CASSQDIDRVYGNTIYF
CDR3nt: TGTGCCAGCAGCCAGGACATTGACAGGGTGTATGGAAACACCATATATTTT

v_gene: TRBV24-1
j_gene: TRBJ2-5
d_gene: TRBD2
len: 16
abundance: few
CDR3aa: CATSTTGTRHRQTQYF
CDR3nt: TGTGCCACCAGTACAACCGGGACTAGACACCGACAGACCCAGTACTTC

v_gene: TRBV25-1
j_gene: TRBJ1-2
d_gene: NA
len: 12
abundance: NA
CDR3aa: CASSGDDYGYTF
CDR3nt: TGTGCCAGCAGTGGGGACGATTATGGCTACACCTTC

v_gene: TRBV29-1
j_gene: TRBJ1-5
d_gene: TRBD1
len: 13
abundance: NA
CDR3aa: CSVGQGPLWAQHF
CDR3nt: TGCAGCGTCGGACAGGGGCCGCTGTGGGCCCAGCATTTT

v_gene: TRBV6-6
j_gene: TRBJ1-2
d_gene: NA
len: 15
abundance: many
CDR3aa: CASSYGQGRNYGYTF
CDR3nt: TGTGCCAGCAGTTACGGGCAGGGTCGAAACTATGGCTACACCTTC

v_gene: TRBV7-9
j_gene: TRBJ2-1
d_gene: NA
len: 16
abundance: NA
CDR3aa: CASSNLWEGGGNEQFF
CDR3nt: TGTGCCAGCAGCAACCTCTGGGAGGGGGGAGGCAATGAGCAGTTCTTC

v_gene: TRBV15
j_gene: TRBJ2-5
d_gene: NA
len: 13
abundance: NA
CDR3aa: CATSSWGTETQYF
CDR3nt: TGTGCCACCAGCAGCTGGGGGACAGAGACCCAGTACTTC